The present T cell receptor (beta chain) was sequenced within a study of early T cells in non-severe SARS-CoV-2 infection. TCRdb reprocessed the 5' RACE reads with MiXCR, giving one entry per CDR3 protein. The table records about 99,000 distinct CDR3 sequences, 16% of them present only once. CDR1 MNHEY and CDR2 SMNVEV come from the germline V gene (reference sequence). This CDR3 region has 15 residues. V lost 8 bases and J lost 4; bases outside the gene matches: 9. Material: whole blood. The rearrangement links TRBV27 to TRBJ2-3; 10 bases are shared with TRBD2. The TCR comes from an adult who was a healthcare worker with PCR-confirmed SARS-CoV-2 infection or an uninfected control (not recorded which). The CDR3 spells CASGRTSGGADTQYF. The CDR3 nucleotides read TGTGCCAGCGGGCGGACTAGCGGAGGGGCAGATACGCAGTATTTT.